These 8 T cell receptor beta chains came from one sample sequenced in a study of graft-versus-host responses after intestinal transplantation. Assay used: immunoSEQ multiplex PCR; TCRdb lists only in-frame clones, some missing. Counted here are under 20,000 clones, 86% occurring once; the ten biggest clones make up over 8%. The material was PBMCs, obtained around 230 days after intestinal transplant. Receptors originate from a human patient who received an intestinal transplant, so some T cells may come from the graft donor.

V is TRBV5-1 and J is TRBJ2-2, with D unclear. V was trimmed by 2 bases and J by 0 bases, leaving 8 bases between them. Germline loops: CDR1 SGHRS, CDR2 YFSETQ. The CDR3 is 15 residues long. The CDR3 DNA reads TGCGCCAGCAGCTTAGCCCAGACGAACACCGGGGAGCTGTTTTTT. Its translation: CASSLAQTNTGELFF.

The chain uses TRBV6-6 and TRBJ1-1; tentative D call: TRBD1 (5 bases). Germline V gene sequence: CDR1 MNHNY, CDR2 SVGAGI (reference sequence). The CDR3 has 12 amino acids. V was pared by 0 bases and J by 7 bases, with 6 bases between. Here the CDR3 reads CASSYSGGEAFF. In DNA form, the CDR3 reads TGTGCCAGCAGTTACTCTGGGGGTGAAGCTTTCTTT.

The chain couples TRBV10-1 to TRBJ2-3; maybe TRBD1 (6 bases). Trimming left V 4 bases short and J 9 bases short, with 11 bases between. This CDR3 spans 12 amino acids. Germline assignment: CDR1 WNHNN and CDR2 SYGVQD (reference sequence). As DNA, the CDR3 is TGCGCCAGCAGTGGGACAGCAGGAACGCAGTATTTT. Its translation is CASSGTAGTQYF.

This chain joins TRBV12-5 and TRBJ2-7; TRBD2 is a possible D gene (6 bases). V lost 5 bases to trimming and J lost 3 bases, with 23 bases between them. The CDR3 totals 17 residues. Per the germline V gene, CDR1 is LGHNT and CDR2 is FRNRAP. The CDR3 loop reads CASGPVPPGREVYEQYF. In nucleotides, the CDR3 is TGTGCTAGTGGTCCTGTGCCCCCTGGCAGGGAGGTCTACGAGCAGTACTTC.

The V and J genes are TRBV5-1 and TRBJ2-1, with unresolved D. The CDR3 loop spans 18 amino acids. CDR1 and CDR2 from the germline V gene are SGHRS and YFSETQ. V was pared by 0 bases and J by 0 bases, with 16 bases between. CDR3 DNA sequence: TGCGCCAGCAGCTTGGTGTTTGGCCAATACAGCTCCTACAATGAGCAGTTCTTC. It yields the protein CASSLVFGQYSSYNEQFF. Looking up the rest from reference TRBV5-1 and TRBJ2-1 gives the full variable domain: KAGVTQTPRYLIKTRGQQVTLSCSPISGHRSVSWYQQTPGQGLQFLFEYFSETQRNKGNFPGRFSGRQFSNSRSEMNVSTLELGDSALYLCASSLVFGQYSSYNEQFFGPGTRLTVL.

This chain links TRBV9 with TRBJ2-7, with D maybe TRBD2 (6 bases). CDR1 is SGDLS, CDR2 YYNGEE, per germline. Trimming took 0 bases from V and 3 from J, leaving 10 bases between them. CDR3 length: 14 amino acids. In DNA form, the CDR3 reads TGTGCCAGCAGCGTAGAGGTGGGGGGCTACGAGCAGTACTTC. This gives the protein CASSVEVGGYEQYF.

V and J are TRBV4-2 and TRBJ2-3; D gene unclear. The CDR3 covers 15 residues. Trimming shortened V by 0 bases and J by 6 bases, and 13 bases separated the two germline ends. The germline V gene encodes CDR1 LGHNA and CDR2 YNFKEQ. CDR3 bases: TGTGCCAGCAGCCAAGACCTACTCGGACCCGATACGCAGTATTTT. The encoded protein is CASSQDLLGPDTQYF.

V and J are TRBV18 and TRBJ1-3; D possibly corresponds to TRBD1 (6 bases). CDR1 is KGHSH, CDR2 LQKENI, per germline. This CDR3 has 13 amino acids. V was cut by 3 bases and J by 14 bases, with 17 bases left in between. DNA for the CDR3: TGTGCCAGCTCACCCCAGAACAGGGAACGGCTATATTTT. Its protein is CASSPQNRERLYF. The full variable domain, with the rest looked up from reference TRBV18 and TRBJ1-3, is NAGVMQNPRHLVRRRGQEARLRCSPMKGHSHVYWYRQLPEEGLKFMVYLQKENIIDESGMPKERFSAEFPKEGPSILRIQQVVRGDSAAYFCASSPQNRERLYFGEGSWLTVV.